This T cell receptor (beta chain) emerged from a study of PD-L1 blockade in urothelial cancer. The wider study: Men with urothelial cancer arising in the bladder made up about 85% of the roughly 29 patients. T cell content in blood samples showed a median of about 140,000. Samples came from 3 weeks, at the second dose, and 6 weeks into treatment.

V lost 5 bases, J lost 12 bases, and 17 bases lay in between. CDR1 is GTSNPN and CDR2 is SVGIG in the germline V gene (reference sequence). The CDR3 covers 12 residues. Study-wide results and caveats: Patients with durable benefit had greater blood expansion of tumor-associated TCR clones 3 weeks into treatment.

Points on this clone: Its cognate antigen is unknown.

TCRdb's table, derived via immunoSEQ multiplex PCR, lists solely in-frame clones and lacks some. Altogether approximately 79,000 clones are present, about nine tenths being singletons, with the ten largest covering 4.5% to 7%. The receptor was isolated from a woman between 65 and 79 years old with urothelial cancer. The chain couples TRBV30 to TRBJ1-5; no clear D. Sequencing was performed on PBMCs, taken around atezolizumab (anti-PD-L1) treatment. CDR3 amino acids: CAWSQPFGDQHF. The CDR3, as DNA: TGTGCCTGGTCTCAACCTTTCGGGGACCAGCATTTT.